This T cell receptor beta chain emerged from a study of CD8 T cells in ankylosing spondylitis. Study results and caveats: A TCR beta motif of about 8 highly homologous variants seemed to mark ankylosing spondylitis blood.

Quantitative molecular-barcoded 5'-RACE generated the TCR beta libraries. TCRdb reprocessed the 5' RACE reads via MiXCR and lists one record per CDR3 protein. The table records some 140,000 distinct CDR3 sequences, approximately 8.4% of them present only once. The table lists this clonotype with many counts. Its matching antigen is unknown. This clonotype was sampled from a male donor with ankylosing spondylitis. Sequenced input: synovial fluid, either unsorted or a sorted T cell fraction (not recorded which).

This CDR3 is CASSDPYQGTNTEAFF. The CDR3 nucleotides read TGTGCCAGCAGTGACCCCTATCAGGGGACGAACACTGAAGCTTTCTTT. The chain carries TRBV2 and TRBJ1-1; D may be TRBD1 (6 bases). CDR1 SNHLY and CDR2 FYNNEI come from the germline V gene. V was clipped by 3 bases and J by 1 base, with 15 bases between them. The CDR3 totals 16 residues.